This is a list of T cell receptor beta chains from one sample in a study of T and B cells in COVID-19 patients. In TCRdb, the multiplex PCR reads were re-called with MiXCR into one record per CDR3 protein. The sample lists approximately 13,000 distinct CDR3 sequences; roughly 27% were seen once. Sequencing was carried out using blood. The receptor set was obtained from a human donor who had recovered from COVID-19. CDR3s include the opening cysteine and the closing phenylalanine or tryptophan. A D gene is named only where the DNA matches it firmly. Some rows mark clone size as missing; the rest say once, few, many or name a class of expanded clone.

>TRBV20-1|once|TRBD2
CSAPGLAASTDTQYF
>TRBV19|once|TRBD1
CASSGQGGYEQYF
>TRBV6-5|NA|TRBD1
CASRNWDRVYLDPMNTEAFF
>TRBV18|few|NA
CASSPLENSPLHF
>TRBV6-5|many|TRBD2
CASSAPYPKRERDEGYEQYF
>TRBV5-4|NA|NA
CASSLGEGNSPLHF
>TRBV11-2|NA|NA
CASSSLGTNQETQYF
>TRBV12-3/TRBV12-4|NA|NA
CASSLILSSYNEQFF
>TRBV6-5|medium-sized|TRBD2
CASSPPAAGEYNEQFF
>TRBV12-3/TRBV12-4|few|NA
CASIGRPEVMNTEAFF
>TRBV27|NA|TRBD1
CASSLLPTGIYGYTF
>TRBV18|NA|NA
CASSGTHSNQPQHF
>TRBV6-5|few|NA
CASSSLARGNNQPQHF
>TRBV12-3/TRBV12-4|few|NA
CASSPGRRGSPLHF
>TRBV7-6|NA|NA
CASSLGSQGSTF
>TRBV5-1|NA|TRBD2
CASSLAASGSWETQYF
>TRBV19|medium-sized|TRBD1
CASSTPVGRGHQPQHF
>TRBV20-1|NA|NA
CSARALGDWVKTEAFF
>TRBV10-3|NA|NA
CAISERGTYTGELFF
>TRBV12-3/TRBV12-4|NA|TRBD1
CASSRTGGEQPQHF
>TRBV12-3/TRBV12-4|NA|NA
CASTHSLGGMNTEAFF
>TRBV6-2/TRBV6-3|NA|NA
CASSYTFPVEQYF
>TRBV6-4|few|TRBD2
CASSVHSPGLAGINEQFF
>TRBV30|many|TRBD1
CAWSNGQGAVEQYF
>TRBV10-3|few|TRBD2
CAILPGTSDSGWNEQFF
>TRBV27|medium-sized|NA
CASSSLDTGANVLTF
>TRBV6-1|NA|NA
CASRPGGNRYEQYF
>TRBV19|many|NA
CASSNSGAGYTF
>TRBV18|few|TRBD1
CASSRGQALNYGYTF
>TRBV19|few|TRBD1
CASSMGQGMNTEAFF
>TRBV12-3/TRBV12-4|many|TRBD1
CASSSTTGTGNF
>TRBV5-1|NA|NA
CASRWADTQYF
>TRBV7-2|once|NA
CASSLLRWGGNTIYF
>TRBV18|NA|NA
CASSGDSDANEKLFF
>TRBV6-5|many|NA
CASSMGRDGNQPQHF
>TRBV12-3/TRBV12-4|NA|NA
CASSLGVSYEQYF
>TRBV27|many|TRBD2
CASSPWTSGGLQETQYF
>TRBV15|once|TRBD1
CATSSRDRGSGANVLTF
>TRBV30|medium-sized|NA
CAWSRPPTETQYF
>TRBV12-3/TRBV12-4|medium-sized|NA
CASRSQGQGPNEQFF
>TRBV5-1|few|TRBD1
CASTPQDRPSSGNTIYF
>TRBV30|medium-sized|TRBD1
CAWRDRGNYNEQFF
>TRBV14|NA|TRBD2
CASSRLAGGEETQYF
>TRBV5-6|medium-sized|NA
CASYPGVGSETQYF
>TRBV13|NA|NA
CASSQAGGGSPLHF
>TRBV19|many|NA
CASSQTGNQPQHF
>TRBV5-1|NA|NA
CASSLPRTGALYNEQFF
>TRBV27|NA|TRBD1
CASSDRDGINQPQHF
>TRBV30|many|TRBD2
CAWRGASGGRTGELFF
>TRBV7-9|NA|TRBD2
CASSYGTSGGEDTQYF
>TRBV5-1|few|TRBD1
CASSLTGTATNEKLFF
>TRBV18|medium-sized|TRBD1
CASSPTGPDTQYF
>TRBV15|NA|NA
CATSRGGGGADTQYF
>TRBV15|NA|TRBD1
CATSTTLQGPGGNQPQHF
>TRBV11-1|few|TRBD2
CASSLPTSGNEQFF
>TRBV5-1|NA|NA
CASSPGGRSSYNEQFF
>TRBV5-6|many|TRBD2
CASSAGLAGWGTYNEQFF